The 20 T cell receptor beta chains presented below share a single source sample, sequenced in a study of coeliac disease. Clones were sequenced by immunoSEQ multiplex PCR, and TCRdb holds only the in-frame ones, with some missing. Of about 2,100 clones in the sample, roughly 77% were seen once. The specimen was lymphocytes from the gut lamina propria. The receptors come from a human donor without celiac disease.

CDR3 protein: CAISVGAGVNTGELFF. The CDR3 nucleotides are TGTGCCATCAGTGTAGGCGCGGGGGTTAACACCGGGGAGCTGTTTTTT. The V and J genes are TRBV10-3 and TRBJ2-2; 7 positions agree with TRBD2. From germline, CDR1 is ENHRY and CDR2 SYGVKD. The CDR3 is made up of 16 amino acids. Trimming took 4 bases from V and 2 from J; bases not matched to a gene: 7.

The chain combines TRBV19 with TRBJ1-1; D unclear. Germline lookup yields CDR1 LNHDA and CDR2 SQIVND (reference sequence). The CDR3 length is 12 residues. Trimming removed 6 bases from V and 3 bases from J, with 8 bases in between. CDR3 DNA: TGTGCCAGTAGATACAGCTACACTGAAGCTTTCTTT. It yields the protein CASRYSYTEAFF. Filled out from reference TRBV19 and TRBJ1-1, the complete variable domain reads DGGITQSPKYLFRKEGQNVTLSCEQNLNHDAMYWYRQDPGQGLRLIYYSQIVNDFQKGDIAEGYSVSREKKESFPLTVTSAQKNPTAFYLCASRYSYTEAFFGQGTRLTVV.

V usage is TRBV7-8 and J usage is TRBJ2-4, with no clear D. There are 13 residues in the CDR3. Germline loops: CDR1 SGHVS, CDR2 FQNEAQ. Deletions cut 3 bases from V and 13 bases from J, with 16 bases between. The CDR3 DNA is TGTGCCAGCAGCTTCGGCATAGAGCGAGACCAGTACTTC. Translated: CASSFGIERDQYF.

This clone has a handful of counts. At one boundary the junction diverges from the germline segment, which might be a read error. V gene TRBV30 combines with J gene TRBJ2-2; 8 bases are a match to TRBD2. This CDR3 region has 15 residues. Germline lookup yields CDR1 GTSNPN and CDR2 SVGIG (reference sequence). The CDR3 sequence is CAWRDREGISRGAVF. DNA for the CDR3: TGTGCCTGGAGGGACCGGGAGGGTATCTCCCGGGGAGCTGTTTTT.

The chain is built from TRBV6-5 and TRBJ1-5; unclear D gene. The CDR3 totals 13 residues. The germline CDR1 and CDR2 sequences are MNHEY and SVGAGI. V lost 5 bases, J lost 5 bases, and 10 bases lay in between. The CDR3 sequence is CASSGDIYQPQHF. As DNA, the CDR3 is TGTGCCAGCAGTGGCGACATTTATCAGCCCCAGCATTTT.

The rearrangement uses TRBV21-1 and TRBJ1-4. TRBV21-1 is a recognized pseudogene. The CDR3 covers 14 residues. The chain's CDR3 is CARLTGSSPEKLFF. The CDR3 nucleotides are TGTGCCCGCCTAACGGGGTCAAGCCCGGAAAAACTGTTTTTT.

There are a few counts of this clone. The chain recombines TRBV27 with TRBJ2-2, with D possibly matching TRBD2 (6 bases). The V gene's germline CDR1 is MNHEY and CDR2 SMNVEV (reference sequence). V lost 0 bases, J lost 5 bases, and 7 bases lay in between. The CDR3 length is 14 residues. This chain's CDR3 is CASSLSRGTGELFF. The CDR3 DNA is TGTGCCAGCAGTTTATCACGGGGGACCGGGGAGCTGTTTTTT.

The V call is TRBV11-2, the J call TRBJ2-1, with 10 bases matching TRBD2. The CDR3 sequence is 18 residues long. With 1 base clipped from V and 4 bases from J, the junction kept 10 bases outside the gene matches. Germline CDR1 SGHAT, CDR2 FQNNGV. CDR3: CASSLVHLAGEEYNEQFF. The CDR3 bases are TGTGCCAGCAGCTTAGTCCACCTAGCGGGAGAGGAGTACAATGAGCAGTTCTTC.

In the case of this clone: Sequence at one end of the junction differs from germline and may be a read error. The V and J genes are TRBV18 and TRBJ2-5, with TRBD2 as a possible D gene (6 bases). The CDR3 is 14 residues long. The germline CDR1 and CDR2 sequences are KGHSH and LQKENI. CDR3 DNA: TGTGCCAGCTCACCAGCCAGCGGGCAAGAGGCCCAGTACTTC. It codes for CASSPASGQEAQYF. Complete variable domain (other parts from reference TRBV18 and TRBJ2-5): NAGVMQNPRHLVRRRGQEARLRCSPMKGHSHVYWYRQLPEEGLKFMVYLQKENIIDESGMPKERFSAEFPKEGPSILRIQQVVRGDSAAYFCASSPASGQEAQYFGPGTRLLVL.

The chain combines TRBV10-1 with TRBJ2-3; a possible D gene is TRBD2 (7 bases). Germline V gene lookup returns CDR1 WNHNN and CDR2 SYGVQD (reference sequence). V was cut by 5 bases and J by 1 base, with 16 bases left in between. This CDR3 has 16 amino acids. Here the CDR3 DNA reads TGCGCCAGCAGTCCGAGGGGGGGGGAAGGCACAGATACGCAGTATTTT. This gives the protein CASSPRGGEGTDTQYF.

The CDR3 coding sequence is TGTGCCAGCAGGAGAGTCCCTTCGAAGACAGGGGGCGCAGATACGCAGTATTTT. This gives the protein CASRRVPSKTGGADTQYF. The chain uses TRBV28 and TRBJ2-3; 10 nucleotides align to TRBD1. From germline, CDR1 is MDHEN and CDR2 SYDVKM. The CDR3 extends over 18 amino acids. V lost 6 bases, J lost 4 bases, and 16 bases stayed unmatched.

This chain links TRBV2 with TRBJ2-7; 8 bases match TRBD1. Trimming removed 5 bases from V and 5 bases from J; junction bases left unmatched: 11. CDR1 is SNHLY, CDR2 FYNNEI, per germline. The CDR3 has 15 residues. CDR3 nucleotides: TGTGCCAGCAGTCCTACGGGACAGGCGGTGAACGAGCAGTACTTC. Its translation is CASSPTGQAVNEQYF.

V usage is TRBV7-8 and J usage is TRBJ2-2, with TRBD2 matching 7 bases. The germline V gene encodes CDR1 SGHVS and CDR2 FQNEAQ. The CDR3 extends over 15 amino acids. Trimming took 2 bases from V and 3 from J; bases not matched to a gene: 3. The CDR3 bases are TGTGCCAGCAGCTTAACGGGGAGGGACACCGGGGAGCTGTTTTTT. Translation: CASSLTGRDTGELFF.

The gene calls are TRBV5-4 and TRBJ2-7, with D tentatively TRBD1 (6 bases). This CDR3 spans 13 amino acids. Between the trimmed V and J ends, which lost 3 bases and 3 bases, there was a span of 10 bases. Per the germline V gene, CDR1 is SGHNT and CDR2 is YYREEE (reference sequence). In DNA form, the CDR3 reads TGTGCCAGCAGCTCGGGACAAAACTACGAGCAGTACTTC. This encodes CASSSGQNYEQYF.

This rearrangement joins TRBV18 to TRBJ2-1; 9 bases align to TRBD1. CDR3 length: 15 amino acids. CDR1 and CDR2 (germline): KGHSH, LQKENI. Germline trimming cut 3 bases from V and 3 bases from J; bases unmatched to any gene: 3. The CDR3 bases are TGTGCCAGCTCACCGGGACAGGGCCGCTACAATGAGCAGTTCTTC. Residues: CASSPGQGRYNEQFF.

In this sample, this clone turned up once. The chain employs TRBV21-1 and TRBJ2-1; TRBD2 is taken as the D call from the table, unchecked against the DNA. TRBV21-1 is a recognized pseudogene. The CDR3 is 11 amino acids. The CDR3 coding sequence is TGTGCCAGCAGCAAACTCTATGAGCAGTTCTTC. This sequence encodes CASSKLYEQFF.

The chain is built from TRBV12-5 and TRBJ1-5, with a tentative D call TRBD1 (5 bases). The germline gives CDR1 LGHNT, CDR2 FRNRAP. V was clipped by 5 bases and J by 4 bases, with 18 bases between them. The CDR3 has 16 amino acids. The CDR3 nucleotides are TGTGCTAGTGGTCCCCCAGCGAGACAGAAAAATCAGCCCCAGCATTTT. Protein product: CASGPPARQKNQPQHF. The full variable domain, its missing parts supplied by reference TRBV12-5 and TRBJ1-5, is DARVTQTPRHKVTEMGQEVTMRCQPILGHNTVFWYRQTMMQGLELLAYFRNRAPLDDSGMPKDRFSAEMPDATLATLKIQPSEPRDSAVYFCASGPPARQKNQPQHFGDGTRLSIL.

The chain employs TRBV27 and TRBJ2-6; weak D call: TRBD2 (6 bases). Trimming shortened V by 0 bases and J by 4 bases, and 13 bases separated the two germline ends. CDR3 length equals 17 residues. The germline V gene has CDR1 MNHEY and CDR2 SMNVEV (reference sequence). CDR3 amino acids: CASSLSGGLSGANVLTF. The CDR3 DNA is TGTGCCAGCAGTTTATCGGGGGGTTTGAGCGGGGCCAACGTCCTGACTTTC.

The chain is built from TRBV2 and TRBJ1-2, with 7 bases lining up with TRBD1. CDR3 size: 13 residues. V shed 5 bases, J shed 4 bases, and the junction held 4 bases outside the gene matches. Germline V gives CDR1 SNHLY, CDR2 FYNNEI. CDR3 DNA: TGTGCCAGCAGTCGACAGGGCCCCTATGGCTACACCTTC. As protein: CASSRQGPYGYTF. Full variable domain (outside the CDR3, taken from reference TRBV2 and TRBJ1-2): EPEVTQTPSHQVTQMGQEVILRCVPISNHLYFYWYRQILGQKVEFLVSFYNNEISEKSEIFDDQFSVERPDGSNFTLKIRSTKLEDSAMYFCASSRQGPYGYTFGSGTRLTVV.

The V gene is TRBV27, the J gene TRBJ1-1; weak D call: TRBD1 (5 bases). CDR1 is MNHEY, CDR2 SMNVEV, per germline (reference sequence). This CDR3 has 13 residues. V lost 5 bases and J 4 bases, leaving 11 bases between the germline ends. DNA for the CDR3: TGTGCCAGCAGTATCATGGGGGGCACTGAAGCTTTCTTT. Translating gives CASSIMGGTEAFF.